This T cell receptor beta chain came from a study of immune evolution from preneoplasia to lung adenocarcinoma. Concerning this clone: Its antigen is as yet unknown.

Study conclusions and caveats: Clonality was highest in normal lung, lower in later-stage lesions apparently.

This CDR3 is 17 amino acids long. CDR1 and CDR2 (germline): MDHEN, SYDVKM. Trimming took 0 bases from V and 2 from J; bases not matched to a gene: 8. Assay: immunoSEQ multiplex PCR; the TCRdb copy retains only in-frame clones and omits some. The data contain about 5,700 clones, roughly 80% of them seen just once; the ten biggest clones take up 14%. Sample: FFPE adjacent normal lung tissue. The chain combines TRBV28 with TRBJ2-3; TRBD1 agrees at 7 bases. This clonotype was sampled from a person aged 70 to 85 with lung adenocarcinoma. For the CDR3, the DNA is TGTGCCAGCAGTTTATGGTCAGGGACAGCGAACACAGATACGCAGTATTTT. It encodes CASSLWSGTANTDTQYF.